This T cell receptor beta chain is from a study of cytomegalovirus exposure and HLA in healthy donors. The count of this clone is one. The antigen is not known. Study-wide findings and caveats: Immune exposure was documented only through CMV serostatus. With later analysis, a missense DCLRE1C variant became linked to TCR beta V- and J-gene trimming.

This CDR3 is 15 amino acids long. V was pared by 7 bases and J by 8 bases, with 20 bases between. Germline V lookup: CDR1 LNHDA, CDR2 SQIVND (reference sequence). This PCR relied on a set of 60 Vbeta primers and 13 Jbeta primers. Sequencing used immunoSEQ multiplex PCR; TCRdb keeps in-frame clones, though not all of them. The table includes some 150,000 clones, around 80% detected once. This rearrangement joins TRBV19 to TRBJ2-2, with a tentative D call TRBD2 (6 bases). The material sequenced was PBMCs. This TCR was sampled from a woman aged 25 to 39 in good health and CMV-seropositive. The CDR3: CASNRLGGDLGELFF. In DNA form, the CDR3 reads TGTGCCAGTAATCGTCTAGGAGGGGACCTGGGGGAGCTGTTTTTT.